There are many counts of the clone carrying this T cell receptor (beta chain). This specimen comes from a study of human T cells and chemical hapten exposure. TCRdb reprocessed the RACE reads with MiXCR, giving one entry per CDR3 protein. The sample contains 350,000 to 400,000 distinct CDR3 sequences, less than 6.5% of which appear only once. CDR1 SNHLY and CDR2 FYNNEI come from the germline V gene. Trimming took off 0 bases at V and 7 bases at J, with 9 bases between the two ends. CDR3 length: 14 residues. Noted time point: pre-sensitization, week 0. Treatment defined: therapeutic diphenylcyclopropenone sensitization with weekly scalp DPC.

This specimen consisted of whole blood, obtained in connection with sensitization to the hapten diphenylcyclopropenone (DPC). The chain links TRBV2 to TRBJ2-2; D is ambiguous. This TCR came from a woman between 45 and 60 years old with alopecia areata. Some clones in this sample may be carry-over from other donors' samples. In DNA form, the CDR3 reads TGTGCCAGCAGTGAAGCCCGGGTGAACGGGGAGCTGTTTTTT. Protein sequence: CASSEARVNGELFF.